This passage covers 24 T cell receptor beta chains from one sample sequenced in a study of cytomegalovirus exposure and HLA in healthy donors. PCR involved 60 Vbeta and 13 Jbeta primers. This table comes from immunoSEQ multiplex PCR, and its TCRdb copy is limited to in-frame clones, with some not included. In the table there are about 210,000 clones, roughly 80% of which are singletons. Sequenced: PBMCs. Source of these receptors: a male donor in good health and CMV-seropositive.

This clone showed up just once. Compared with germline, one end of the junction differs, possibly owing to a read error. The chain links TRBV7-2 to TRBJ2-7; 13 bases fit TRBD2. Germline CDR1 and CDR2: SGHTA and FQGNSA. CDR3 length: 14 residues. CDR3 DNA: TGTGCCAGCAGCTTAGCCGGACTAGCGGGAGTGGTGGGCTTC. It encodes CASSLAGLAGVVGF. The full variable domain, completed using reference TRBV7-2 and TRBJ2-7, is GAGVSQSPSNKVTEKGKDVELRCDPISGHTALYWYRQSLGQGLEFLIYFQGNSAPDKSGLPSDRFSAERTGGSVSTLTIQRTQQEDSAVYLCASSLAGLAGVVGFGPGTRLTVT.

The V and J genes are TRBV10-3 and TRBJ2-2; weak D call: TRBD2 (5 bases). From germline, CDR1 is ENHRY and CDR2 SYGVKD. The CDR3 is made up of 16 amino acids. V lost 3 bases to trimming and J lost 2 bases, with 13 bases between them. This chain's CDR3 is CAISESWAGNTGELFF. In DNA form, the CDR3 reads TGTGCCATCAGTGAATCTTGGGCGGGCAACACCGGGGAGCTGTTTTTT.

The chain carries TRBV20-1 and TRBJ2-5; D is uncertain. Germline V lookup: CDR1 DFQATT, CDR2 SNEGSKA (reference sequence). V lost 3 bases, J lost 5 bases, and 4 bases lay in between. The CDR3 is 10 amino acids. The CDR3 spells CSASPETQYF. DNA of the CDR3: TGCAGTGCTAGTCCGGAGACCCAGTACTTC.

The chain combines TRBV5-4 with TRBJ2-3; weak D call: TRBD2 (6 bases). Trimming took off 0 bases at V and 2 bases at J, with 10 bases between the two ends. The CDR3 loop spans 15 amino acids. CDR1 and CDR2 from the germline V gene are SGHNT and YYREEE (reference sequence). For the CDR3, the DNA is TGTGCCAGCAGCTTGGCTGGGACTTCCACAGATACGCAGTATTTT. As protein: CASSLAGTSTDTQYF.

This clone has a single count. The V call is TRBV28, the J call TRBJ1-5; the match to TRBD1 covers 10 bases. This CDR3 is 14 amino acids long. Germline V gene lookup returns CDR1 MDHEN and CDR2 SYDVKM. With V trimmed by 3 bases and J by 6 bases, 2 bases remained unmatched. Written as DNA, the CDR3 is TGTGCCAGCAGTTTGAGGGACAGGGGTCAGCCCCAGCATTTT. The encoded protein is CASSLRDRGQPQHF.

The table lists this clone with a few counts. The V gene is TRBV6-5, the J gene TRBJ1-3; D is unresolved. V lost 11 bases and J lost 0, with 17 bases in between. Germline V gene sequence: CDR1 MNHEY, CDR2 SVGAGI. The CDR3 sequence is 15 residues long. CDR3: CASSDGEYSGNTIYF. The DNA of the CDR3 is TGTGCCTCCTCGGACGGGGAATACTCTGGAAACACCATATATTTT.

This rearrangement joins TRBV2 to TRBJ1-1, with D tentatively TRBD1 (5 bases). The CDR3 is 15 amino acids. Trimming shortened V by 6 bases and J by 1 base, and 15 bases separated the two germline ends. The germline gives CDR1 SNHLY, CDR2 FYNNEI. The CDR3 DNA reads TGTGCCAGCAGCTATGACAGCGCGTCGAACACTGAAGCTTTCTTT. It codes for CASSYDSASNTEAFF.

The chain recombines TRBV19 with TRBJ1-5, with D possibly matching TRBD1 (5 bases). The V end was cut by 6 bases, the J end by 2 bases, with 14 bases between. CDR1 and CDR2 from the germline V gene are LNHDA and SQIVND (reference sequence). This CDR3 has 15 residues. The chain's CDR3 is CASSGTELGNQPQHF. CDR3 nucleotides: TGTGCCAGTAGCGGGACTGAACTCGGCAATCAGCCCCAGCATTTT. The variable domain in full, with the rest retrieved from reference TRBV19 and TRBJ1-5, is DGGITQSPKYLFRKEGQNVTLSCEQNLNHDAMYWYRQDPGQGLRLIYYSQIVNDFQKGDIAEGYSVSREKKESFPLTVTSAQKNPTAFYLCASSGTELGNQPQHFGDGTRLSIL.

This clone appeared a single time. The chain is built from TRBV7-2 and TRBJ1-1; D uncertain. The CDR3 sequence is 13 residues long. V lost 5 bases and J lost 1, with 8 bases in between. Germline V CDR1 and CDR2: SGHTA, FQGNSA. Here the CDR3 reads CASSPRGNTEAFF. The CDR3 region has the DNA TGTGCCAGCAGCCCCCGGGGGAACACTGAAGCTTTCTTT.

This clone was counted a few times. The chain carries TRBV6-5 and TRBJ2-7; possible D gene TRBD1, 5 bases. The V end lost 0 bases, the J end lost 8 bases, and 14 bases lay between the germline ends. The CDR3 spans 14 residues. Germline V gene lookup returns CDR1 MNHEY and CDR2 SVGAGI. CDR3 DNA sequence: TGTGCCAGCAGTTACTCATCGGACATAGGGAAGCAGTACTTC. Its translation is CASSYSSDIGKQYF.

The CDR3 protein is CASSQREGYGQFF. The CDR3 nucleotides read TGTGCCAGCAGTCAGCGGGAGGGGTATGGGCAGTTCTTC. The V gene is TRBV9, the J gene TRBJ2-1; 10 nucleotides match TRBD2. Trimming took 5 bases from V and 12 from J; bases not matched to a gene: 8. This CDR3 contains 13 residues. Germline loops: CDR1 SGDLS, CDR2 YYNGEE. The whole variable domain, remainder taken from reference TRBV9 and TRBJ2-1, is DSGVTQTPKHLITATGQRVTLRCSPRSGDLSVYWYQQSLDQGLQFLIQYYNGEERAKGNILERFSAQQFPDLHSELNLSSLELGDSALYFCASSQREGYGQFFGPGTRLTVL.

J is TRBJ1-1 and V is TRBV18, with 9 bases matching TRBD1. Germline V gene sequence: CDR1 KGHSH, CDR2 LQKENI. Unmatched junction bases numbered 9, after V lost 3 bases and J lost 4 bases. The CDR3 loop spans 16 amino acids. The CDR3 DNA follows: TGTGCCAGCTCACCCGGGACAGGGATGAAGGGCACTGAAGCTTTCTTT. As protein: CASSPGTGMKGTEAFF.

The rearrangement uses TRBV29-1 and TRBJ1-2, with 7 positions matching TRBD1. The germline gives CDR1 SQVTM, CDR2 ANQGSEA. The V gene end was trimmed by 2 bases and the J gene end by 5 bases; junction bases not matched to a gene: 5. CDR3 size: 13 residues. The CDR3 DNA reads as TGCAGCGTTGAAATGACAGGGCGGTATGGCTACACCTTC. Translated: CSVEMTGRYGYTF.

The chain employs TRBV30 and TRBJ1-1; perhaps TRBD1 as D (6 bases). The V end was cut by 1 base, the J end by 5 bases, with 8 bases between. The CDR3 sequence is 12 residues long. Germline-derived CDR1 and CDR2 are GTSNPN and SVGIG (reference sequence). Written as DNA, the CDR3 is TGTGCCTGGAGTGCGAGGGGGACTGAAGCTTTCTTT. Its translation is CAWSARGTEAFF.

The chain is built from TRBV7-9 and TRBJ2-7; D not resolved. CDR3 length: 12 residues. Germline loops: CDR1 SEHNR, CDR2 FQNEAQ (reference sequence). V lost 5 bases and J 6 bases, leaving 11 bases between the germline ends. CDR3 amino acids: CASSQANVEQYF. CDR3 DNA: TGTGCCAGCAGCCAGGCGAACGTCGAGCAGTACTTC. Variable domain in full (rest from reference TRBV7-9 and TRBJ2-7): DTGVSQNPRHKITKRGQNVTFRCDPISEHNRLYWYRQTLGQGPEFLTYFQNEAQLEKSRLLSDRFSAERPKGSFSTLEIQRTEQGDSAMYLCASSQANVEQYFGPGTRLTVT.

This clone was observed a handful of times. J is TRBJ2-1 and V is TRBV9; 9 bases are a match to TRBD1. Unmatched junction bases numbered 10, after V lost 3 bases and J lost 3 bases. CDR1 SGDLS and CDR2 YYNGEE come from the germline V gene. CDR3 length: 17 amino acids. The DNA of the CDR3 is TGTGCCAGCAGCGGGACAGGGGTGGCGGGGATCTACAATGAGCAGTTCTTC. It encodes CASSGTGVAGIYNEQFF.

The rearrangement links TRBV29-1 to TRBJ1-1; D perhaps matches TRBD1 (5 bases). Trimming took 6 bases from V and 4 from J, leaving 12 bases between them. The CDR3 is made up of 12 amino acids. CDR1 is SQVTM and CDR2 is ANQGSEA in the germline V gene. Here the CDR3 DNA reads TGCAGCGTCGTACTGGGGGGCACTGAAGCTTTCTTT. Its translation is CSVVLGGTEAFF.

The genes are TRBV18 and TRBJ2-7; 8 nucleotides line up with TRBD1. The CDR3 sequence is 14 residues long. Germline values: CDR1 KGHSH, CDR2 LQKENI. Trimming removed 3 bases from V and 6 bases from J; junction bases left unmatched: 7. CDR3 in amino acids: CASSPETGAGEQYF. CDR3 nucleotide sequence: TGTGCCAGCTCACCCGAGACAGGGGCTGGCGAGCAGTACTTC.

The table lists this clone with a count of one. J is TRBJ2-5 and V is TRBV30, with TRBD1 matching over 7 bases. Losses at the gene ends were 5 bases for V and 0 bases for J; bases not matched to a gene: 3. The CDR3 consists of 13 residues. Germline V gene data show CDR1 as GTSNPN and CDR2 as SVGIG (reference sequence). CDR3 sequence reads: CAWDRVYQETQYF. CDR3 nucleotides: TGTGCCTGGGACAGGGTTTACCAAGAGACCCAGTACTTC.

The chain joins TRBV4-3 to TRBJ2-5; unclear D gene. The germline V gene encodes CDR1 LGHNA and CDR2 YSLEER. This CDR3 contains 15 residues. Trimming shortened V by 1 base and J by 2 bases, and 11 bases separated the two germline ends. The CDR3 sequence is CASSQGQMYQETQYF. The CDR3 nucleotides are TGCGCCAGCAGCCAAGGGCAGATGTATCAAGAGACCCAGTACTTC.

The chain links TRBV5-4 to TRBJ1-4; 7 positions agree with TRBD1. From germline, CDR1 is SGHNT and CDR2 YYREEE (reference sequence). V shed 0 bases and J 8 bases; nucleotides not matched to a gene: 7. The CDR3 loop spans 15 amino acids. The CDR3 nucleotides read TGTGCCAGCAGCTTGGAAAGGGGGCAAGGGGAAAAACTGTTTTTT. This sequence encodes CASSLERGQGEKLFF.

CDR3 protein: CASSYSTSGRSEQFF. CDR3 nucleotide sequence: TGTGCCAGCAGTTACTCGACTAGCGGGAGGTCTGAGCAGTTCTTC. The J gene is TRBJ2-1, the V gene TRBV6-5; 13 bases map to TRBD2. Germline CDR1 reads MNHEY; CDR2 reads SVGAGI. The CDR3 is 15 amino acids. Germline trimming cut 0 bases from V and 9 bases from J; bases unmatched to any gene: 2.

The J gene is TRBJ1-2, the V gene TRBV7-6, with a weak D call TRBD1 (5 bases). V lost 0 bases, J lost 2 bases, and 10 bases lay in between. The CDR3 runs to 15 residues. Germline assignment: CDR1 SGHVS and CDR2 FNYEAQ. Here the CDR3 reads CASSLAGHLNYGYTF. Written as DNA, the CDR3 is TGTGCCAGCAGCTTAGCCGGACACCTCAACTATGGCTACACCTTC.

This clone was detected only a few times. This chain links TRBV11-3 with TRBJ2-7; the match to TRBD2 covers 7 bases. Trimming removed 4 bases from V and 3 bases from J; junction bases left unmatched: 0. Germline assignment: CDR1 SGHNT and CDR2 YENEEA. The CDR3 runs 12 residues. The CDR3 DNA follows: TGTGCCAGCAGCTCGGGGGGCTACGAGCAGTACTTC. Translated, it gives CASSSGGYEQYF.